The 14 T cell receptor beta chains below come from one sample, sequenced in a study of regulatory T cells in long-lasting Graves disease. The TCR beta library used iRepertoire HTBI primers with Arm-PCR amplification of CDR3. TCRdb reanalysed the multiplex PCR reads using MiXCR and keeps one entry per CDR3 protein. The sample has 250,000 or so distinct CDR3 sequences; over 20% are singletons. Time point reported: newly diagnosed GD, antithyroid drugs for less than 3 months. The authors made the TCR library using RNA they extracted from PBMCs. The sequencing used peripheral blood mononuclear cells (PBMCs), collected at new diagnosis, from a patient treated with antithyroid drugs. The receptors shown here come from a female donor with Graves disease.

This chain links TRBV20-1 with TRBJ2-7; tentatively, D is TRBD1 (6 bases). The germline gives CDR1 DFQATT, CDR2 SNEGSKA (reference sequence). This CDR3 spans 14 amino acids. Trimming removed 0 bases from V and 2 bases from J, with 11 bases in between. The CDR3 DNA reads as TGCAGTGCTAGAGATCCGGACAGAGCCTACGAGCAGTACTTC. Encoded protein: CSARDPDRAYEQYF.

About this clonotype itself: A much larger clone lies a single base off, so this may be a read error. The V call is TRBV12-3 or TRBV12-4, the J call TRBJ1-1, with D possibly TRBD1 on 6 matching bases. Trimming left V 3 bases short and J 2 bases short, with 16 bases between. CDR3 length: 16 amino acids. The chain's CDR3 is CASSFYPWGANTEAFF. CDR3 bases: TGTGCCAGCAGTTTTTACCCCTGGGGGGCTAACACTGAAGCTTTCTTT.

This clonotype is termed medium-sized (0.01 to 0.1%). This sequence joins TRBV7-2 and TRBJ1-1; D unresolved. V dropped 1 base and J dropped 4 bases, with 13 bases sitting between them. CDR1 is SGHTA and CDR2 is FQGNSA in the germline V gene. The CDR3 covers 15 residues. CDR3 loop: CASSLGSGFGTEAFF. The CDR3 DNA follows: TGTGCCAGCAGCTTAGGGTCAGGATTCGGCACTGAAGCTTTCTTT.

In its sample, this clonotype was seen many times. This chain links TRBV20-1 with TRBJ2-7; D is ambiguous. There are 13 residues in the CDR3. Trimming shortened V by 5 bases and J by 2 bases, and 13 bases separated the two germline ends. Per the germline V gene, CDR1 is DFQATT and CDR2 is SNEGSKA (reference sequence). The DNA of the CDR3 is TGCAGTGCTCCGCGAAACGGGCCCTACGAGCAGTACTTC. Its translation: CSAPRNGPYEQYF.

Ten or more counts support this clonotype. CDR3 protein: CATDVAGPPYEQFF. The CDR3 DNA reads as TGTGCCACCGACGTAGCGGGACCTCCCTATGAGCAGTTCTTC. This sequence joins TRBV6-1 and TRBJ2-1, with 8 nucleotides matching TRBD2. The CDR3 is 14 amino acids. Germline V gives CDR1 MNHNS, CDR2 SASEGT. V shed 10 bases, J shed 8 bases, and the junction held 13 bases outside the gene matches.

CDR3 in amino acids: CASSYSGLAGGRPNEQFF. In DNA form, the CDR3 reads TGTGCCAGCAGTTACTCGGGACTAGCGGGAGGCCGCCCCAATGAGCAGTTCTTC. This rearrangement joins TRBV6-5 to TRBJ2-1; 15 bases agree with TRBD2. Trimming removed 0 bases from V and 6 bases from J; junction bases left unmatched: 6. The CDR3 contains 18 residues. Germline lookup yields CDR1 MNHEY and CDR2 SVGAGI.

CDR3 sequence: CASSDRAYEKLFF. The CDR3 DNA is TGTGCCAGTAGTGACCGGGCCTATGAAAAACTGTTTTTT. The V call is TRBV19, the J call TRBJ1-4; D gene ambiguous. The CDR3 runs to 13 residues. V shed 5 bases and J shed 6 bases, with 10 bases lying between them. The germline V gene encodes CDR1 LNHDA and CDR2 SQIVND (reference sequence). Full variable domain (outside the CDR3, taken from reference TRBV19 and TRBJ1-4): DGGITQSPKYLFRKEGQNVTLSCEQNLNHDAMYWYRQDPGQGLRLIYYSQIVNDFQKGDIAEGYSVSREKKESFPLTVTSAQKNPTAFYLCASSDRAYEKLFFGSGTQLSVL.

The CDR3: CASSQPLAGGFCEQYF. The DNA of the CDR3 is TGTGCCAGCAGCCAACCTCTAGCGGGGGGGTTTTGCGAGCAGTACTTC. The V and J genes are TRBV7-8 and TRBJ2-7, with TRBD2 matching over 12 bases. The CDR3 has 16 amino acids. Trimming took 5 bases from V and 6 from J; bases not matched to a gene: 11. Germline CDR1 SGHVS, CDR2 FQNEAQ.

This clonotype came up many times. This chain joins TRBV5-6 and TRBJ1-4, with D perhaps matching TRBD1 (5 bases). The CDR3 has 15 amino acids. Germline V CDR1 and CDR2: SGHDT, YYEEEE. V gave up 3 bases and J gave up 4 bases, with 13 bases separating them. The CDR3 nucleotides read TGTGCCAGCAGCTGGGACCGACAGCTTAATGAAAAACTGTTTTTT. Translation gives CASSWDRQLNEKLFF.

This clonotype turned up a few times. The chain joins TRBV2 to TRBJ2-3, with 8 bases fitting TRBD1. Germline CDR1 and CDR2: SNHLY and FYNNEI. This CDR3 has 14 amino acids. The J segment lost 3 bases and the V segment lost 4 bases, leaving 3 bases of the junction unmatched. The CDR3: CASSARQGTDTQYF. CDR3 bases: TGTGCCAGCAGTGCGCGACAGGGGACAGATACGCAGTATTTT.

This clonotype was seen ten or more times. The V gene is TRBV28, the J gene TRBJ1-1, with D tentatively TRBD1 (6 bases). CDR1 is MDHEN, CDR2 SYDVKM, per germline. The V end was cut by 3 bases, the J end by 1 base, with 12 bases between. The length of the CDR3 is 15 residues. This chain's CDR3 is CASSFWGARNTEAFF. The CDR3 coding sequence is TGTGCCAGCAGTTTCTGGGGGGCCCGGAACACTGAAGCTTTCTTT.

This clonotype appeared many times. The chain combines TRBV29-1 with TRBJ2-7, with 11 positions matching TRBD2. V lost 5 bases and J lost 2; bases outside the gene matches: 2. The CDR3 runs 13 residues. Germline V gives CDR1 SQVTM, CDR2 ANQGSEA. The CDR3 reads CSVRLAGPYEQYF. CDR3 nucleotides: TGCAGCGTTAGACTAGCGGGACCCTACGAGCAGTACTTC.

Notes on this clonotype: A junction boundary mismatches the germline segment, possibly from a read error. The V gene is TRBV29-1, the J gene TRBJ1-4; 12 bases are a match to TRBD1. This CDR3 region has 14 residues. From germline, CDR1 is SQVTM and CDR2 ANQGSEA. CDR3 protein: CSGRDRGPGEILFF. In DNA, the CDR3 is TGCAGCGGGCGGGACAGGGGGCCCGGTGAAATACTGTTTTTT.

This clonotype has at least ten counts. The rearrangement links TRBV7-3 to TRBJ2-1, with unresolved D. Germline CDR1 reads SGHTA; CDR2 reads FQGTGA. The CDR3 is 13 residues long. Trimming stripped 4 bases from V and 7 bases from J, with 11 bases between. CDR3 amino acids: CASSSQLGNEQFF. CDR3 sequence (DNA): TGTGCCAGCAGCTCACAGCTAGGGAATGAGCAGTTCTTC.